These 31 T cell receptor beta chains share one sample of origin, sequenced in a study of blood T cell repertoires in COVID-19. The assay was immunoSEQ multiplex PCR, and TCRdb's table has in-frame clones only and misses some. Here the sample spans more than 250,000 clones, around 88% being singletons. The sample consisted of peripheral blood. The receptor source for this set is a woman aged 25 to 39 with COVID-19, enrolled during active disease.

This clone was counted between two and nine times. The CDR3 spells CASSLSLNSNQPQHF. In DNA, the CDR3 is TGTGCCAGCAGTTTATCCCTTAATAGCAATCAGCCCCAGCATTTT. The chain recombines TRBV6-9 with TRBJ1-5; D not certain. Looked up from germline, CDR1 is MNHGY and CDR2 is SVAAGI. V was shortened by 4 bases and J by 0 bases, with 10 bases between the two germline ends. The CDR3 consists of 15 residues.

This clone appeared a single time. The chain combines TRBV5-6 with TRBJ2-7; the D is unclear. V lost 1 base and J lost 3, with 11 bases in between. Germline V gene lookup returns CDR1 SGHDT and CDR2 YYEEEE. This CDR3 is 14 amino acids long. Written as DNA, the CDR3 is TGTGCCAGCAGCTTGAATGCCGGAGACTACGAGCAGTACGTC. Protein sequence: CASSLNAGDYEQYV.

V gene TRBV19 combines with J gene TRBJ1-6; D gene unclear. Trimming took 6 bases from V and 10 from J, leaving 13 bases between them. Looked up from germline, CDR1 is LNHDA and CDR2 is SQIVND (reference sequence). The CDR3 covers 13 residues. The CDR3 bases are TGTGCCAGTAGCGAAGCCCTGAAGTCACCCCTCCACTTT. Its translation is CASSEALKSPLHF.

The chain employs TRBV5-1 and TRBJ1-5, with D unresolved. Germline CDR1 and CDR2: SGHRS and YFSETQ. The CDR3 is made up of 15 amino acids. V lost 3 bases, J lost 10 bases, and 20 bases lay in between. The CDR3 region has the DNA TGCGCCAGCAGCTCCCGGGGAGGGCCCTCGGATCCCCAGCATTTT. Protein: CASSSRGGPSDPQHF.

V usage is TRBV18 and J usage is TRBJ1-3; D unresolved. The V gene lost 3 bases and the J gene lost 7 bases, with 13 bases spanning the gap. The CDR3 consists of 14 residues. The germline gives CDR1 KGHSH, CDR2 LQKENI. The CDR3 DNA is TGTGCCAGCTCACCTGGCGGGCCAAGGAACACCATATATTTT. This sequence encodes CASSPGGPRNTIYF.

The rearrangement links TRBV4-1 to TRBJ2-1, with TRBD2 matching 8 bases. Germline values: CDR1 MGHRA, CDR2 YSYEKL. The CDR3 extends over 14 amino acids. With 0 bases clipped from V and 8 bases from J, the junction kept 3 bases outside the gene matches. In nucleotides, the CDR3 is TGCGCCAGCAGCCAAGATAGCGGGACGGATGAGCAGTTCTTC. Protein: CASSQDSGTDEQFF.

The V and J genes are TRBV5-1 and TRBJ2-2; possible D gene TRBD1, 6 bases. V shed 4 bases and J shed 5 bases, with 21 bases lying between them. Germline lookup yields CDR1 SGHRS and CDR2 YFSETQ. The CDR3 runs to 17 residues. Written as DNA, the CDR3 is TGCGCCAGCAGCATCTCCGGGACAACTCTGGGGACCGGGGAGCTGTTTTTT. Protein sequence: CASSISGTTLGTGELFF.

The CDR3 DNA follows: TGTGCCAGCAGTCGGACAGAGAATGAAAAACTGTTTTTT. Translating gives CASSRTENEKLFF. This sequence joins TRBV2 and TRBJ1-4, with TRBD1 as a possible D gene (6 bases). V lost 5 bases, J lost 5 bases, and 9 bases lay in between. Germline V gives CDR1 SNHLY, CDR2 FYNNEI. This CDR3 has 13 amino acids. The full variable domain, its missing parts supplied by reference TRBV2 and TRBJ1-4, is EPEVTQTPSHQVTQMGQEVILRCVPISNHLYFYWYRQILGQKVEFLVSFYNNEISEKSEIFDDQFSVERPDGSNFTLKIRSTKLEDSAMYFCASSRTENEKLFFGSGTQLSVL.

This clone has just a few counts. The rearrangement links TRBV7-9 to TRBJ2-5; D possibly corresponds to TRBD2 (5 bases). This CDR3 is built from 16 residues. V was clipped by 5 bases and J by 4 bases, with 20 bases between them. Germline CDR1 and CDR2: SEHNR and FQNEAQ (reference sequence). The CDR3 spells CASSHGGQRERETQYF. CDR3 DNA: TGTGCCAGCAGCCACGGCGGGCAGAGGGAAAGAGAGACCCAGTACTTC.

The chain joins TRBV4-1 to TRBJ1-4, with D tentatively TRBD1 (6 bases). The CDR3 spans 14 residues. The germline gives CDR1 MGHRA, CDR2 YSYEKL. V lost 5 bases to trimming and J lost 3 bases, with 10 bases between them. The CDR3 reads CASSWGQANEKLFF. The CDR3 region has the DNA TGCGCCAGCAGCTGGGGGCAAGCTAATGAAAAACTGTTTTTT.

The chain links TRBV19 to TRBJ1-5; 9 nucleotides line up with TRBD1. Germline loops: CDR1 LNHDA, CDR2 SQIVND (reference sequence). J gave up 2 bases and V 3 bases, and 2 bases lay outside the gene matches. This CDR3 is built from 15 residues. CDR3 residues: CASSMGQGGNQPQHF. The CDR3 nucleotides are TGTGCCAGTAGTATGGGACAGGGTGGCAATCAGCCCCAGCATTTT.

This chain joins TRBV2 and TRBJ2-1, with 7 bases identical to TRBD2. The junction had 14 bases not matched to a gene; V was cut back by 8 bases and J by 10 bases. The germline V gene encodes CDR1 SNHLY and CDR2 FYNNEI. The CDR3 is made up of 14 amino acids. CDR3 amino acids: CASQTELRRGEQFF. CDR3 sequence (DNA): TGTGCCAGCCAAACCGAGCTAAGGCGGGGGGAGCAGTTCTTC.

The V and J genes are TRBV27 and TRBJ1-2, with unresolved D. The CDR3 has 13 amino acids. CDR1 and CDR2 (germline): MNHEY, SMNVEV (reference sequence). V gave up 8 bases and J gave up 7 bases, with 17 bases separating them. CDR3 bases: TGTGCCAGCGGATTGGAAGATCGGGGTGGCTACACCTTC. It yields the protein CASGLEDRGGYTF.

The rearrangement joins TRBV7-9 to TRBJ1-3, with D possibly being TRBD1 (5 bases). The CDR3 extends over 15 amino acids. CDR1 is SEHNR, CDR2 FQNEAQ, per germline (reference sequence). The V end was cut by 2 bases, the J end by 4 bases, with 12 bases between. The CDR3: CASSLTGVSGNTIYF. In nucleotides, the CDR3 is TGTGCCAGCAGCTTAACAGGAGTCTCGGGAAACACCATATATTTT.

The chain employs TRBV11-2 and TRBJ2-1; TRBD2 is a possible D gene (6 bases). Trimming shortened V by 2 bases and J by 9 bases, and 17 bases separated the two germline ends. CDR3 length equals 15 residues. Germline lookup yields CDR1 SGHAT and CDR2 FQNNGV. In DNA form, the CDR3 reads TGTGCCAGCAGCTTATCTTCTATAGCCGGGGGTGAGCAGTTCTTC. Translation: CASSLSSIAGGEQFF.

The genes are TRBV6-6 and TRBJ2-4; 9 bases map to TRBD1. There are 14 residues in the CDR3. The trim removed 6 bases at V and 3 bases at J, leaving 3 bases unmatched. Germline V gene sequence: CDR1 MNHNY, CDR2 SVGAGI (reference sequence). This CDR3 reads CASRRQGGKNIQYF. In nucleotides, the CDR3 is TGTGCCAGCAGGAGACAGGGGGGCAAAAACATTCAGTACTTC.

The rearrangement uses TRBV2 and TRBJ2-3, with 9 nucleotides matching TRBD2. With V trimmed by 6 bases and J by 6 bases, 7 bases remained unmatched. Germline assignment: CDR1 SNHLY and CDR2 FYNNEI. This CDR3 is 14 amino acids long. Written as DNA, the CDR3 is TGTGCCAGCAGATCGGGACTAGCTGGGGATACGCAGTATTTT. This gives the protein CASRSGLAGDTQYF.

The CDR3 region has the DNA TGCGCCAGCAGCTTCGGCGGCTCCCGCAGCGATGGCTACACCTTC. Protein sequence: CASSFGGSRSDGYTF. The chain combines TRBV5-1 with TRBJ1-2; the D is unclear. The CDR3 is 15 residues long. CDR1 is SGHRS and CDR2 is YFSETQ in the germline V gene. V was pared by 2 bases and J by 6 bases, with 17 bases between.

The J gene is TRBJ2-5, the V gene TRBV7-8; possible D gene TRBD2, 6 bases. The CDR3 length is 14 residues. Trimming cost V 1 base and J 7 bases, with 13 bases left between them. Germline V gene data show CDR1 as SGHVS and CDR2 as FQNEAQ. The CDR3 is CASSLDREDGTQYF. The CDR3 bases are TGTGCCAGCAGCTTAGATAGGGAGGACGGGACCCAGTACTTC.

Only one count was recorded for this clone. The chain links TRBV15 to TRBJ1-2, with a possible D match to TRBD1 (5 bases). The CDR3 sequence is 13 residues long. Germline V gene sequence: CDR1 LNHNV, CDR2 YYDKDF (reference sequence). V was clipped by 0 bases and J by 7 bases, with 9 bases between them. In nucleotides, the CDR3 is TGTGCCACCAGCAGAGACAGGGTGAGTGGCTACACCTTC. Translated, it gives CATSRDRVSGYTF.

The DNA of the CDR3 is TGTGCCAGCAGTGACGGGGACAGCTGGAATTCACCCCTCCACTTT. Its translation is CASSDGDSWNSPLHF. The chain links TRBV2 to TRBJ1-6; 7 bases are shared with TRBD1. The CDR3 spans 15 residues. The germline gives CDR1 SNHLY, CDR2 FYNNEI. J lost 7 bases, V lost 3 bases, and 6 bases had no gene match.

A single count supports this clone. The chain has TRBV7-9 and TRBJ1-4; D perhaps matches TRBD1 (5 bases). V dropped 6 bases and J dropped 5 bases, with 13 bases sitting between them. CDR1 is SEHNR and CDR2 is FQNEAQ in the germline V gene (reference sequence). This CDR3 is built from 14 residues. CDR3 in DNA: TGTGCCAGCAGGGGGATTCAGGGAAATGAAAAACTGTTTTTT. Encoded protein: CASRGIQGNEKLFF.

The chain employs TRBV5-1 and TRBJ2-3; 7 nucleotides match TRBD1. The J segment lost 2 bases and the V segment lost 4 bases, leaving 4 bases of the junction unmatched. This CDR3 is built from 14 residues. CDR1 SGHRS and CDR2 YFSETQ come from the germline V gene. The CDR3 region has the DNA TGCGCCAGCAGCACAGGACAGGCCACAGATACGCAGTATTTT. It specifies CASSTGQATDTQYF.

The gene calls are TRBV5-4 and TRBJ2-5; tentative D call: TRBD2 (6 bases). The V end lost 4 bases, the J end lost 5 bases, and 21 bases lay between the germline ends. The CDR3 extends over 16 amino acids. Germline CDR1 SGHNT, CDR2 YYREEE (reference sequence). The CDR3 spells CASSGEVGRGTETQYF. The CDR3 nucleotides read TGTGCCAGCAGCGGGGAGGTGGGCCGGGGCACGGAGACCCAGTACTTC.

Concerning this clone: Other DNA sequences within the sample encode an identical CDR3. V is TRBV5-1 and J is TRBJ1-5, with 7 bases that match TRBD1. There are 14 residues in the CDR3. With 7 bases clipped from V and 2 bases from J, the junction kept 6 bases outside the gene matches. Per the germline V gene, CDR1 is SGHRS and CDR2 is YFSETQ. The CDR3 DNA follows: TGCGCCAGCTCCCCAGGGGGAGGCAATCAGCCCCAGCATTTT. Protein: CASSPGGGNQPQHF.

CDR3 sequence: CASSLGQGKGPQHF. In nucleotides, the CDR3 is TGTGCCAGCAGCCTCGGACAGGGAAAGGGGCCCCAGCATTTT. This chain joins TRBV3-1 (or the pseudogene TRBV3-2) and TRBJ1-5; 8 positions agree with TRBD1. In germline, CDR1 is LGHDT, CDR2 YNNKEL (reference sequence). The CDR3 extends over 14 amino acids. Unmatched junction bases numbered 8, after V lost 4 bases and J lost 9 bases.

The chain links TRBV11-3 to TRBJ1-6, with D hard to call. The CDR3 length is 13 residues. Deletions cut 5 bases from V and 4 bases from J, with 6 bases between. Germline V CDR1 and CDR2: SGHNT, YENEEA. CDR3 loop: CASSPGYNSPLHF. DNA for the CDR3: TGTGCCAGCAGCCCGGGGTATAATTCACCCCTCCACTTT.

This clone was observed once. The V call is TRBV5-6, the J call TRBJ1-2, with TRBD1 identical over 11 bases. CDR1 SGHDT and CDR2 YYEEEE come from the germline V gene. This CDR3 is 19 amino acids long. V dropped 4 bases and J dropped 4; count of bases not matched to a gene: 18. CDR3 DNA sequence: TGTGCCAGCAGCCTCCGTTGGCGGACAGGGGGCAGGCTGGCCTATGGCTACACCTTC. Its protein product is CASSLRWRTGGRLAYGYTF.

This rearrangement joins TRBV21-1 to TRBJ1-1; the table assigns TRBD1, which was not confirmed against the DNA. TRBV21-1 is flagged as a pseudogene. The CDR3 runs 15 residues. CDR3 sequence reads: CASSPTQGAYTEAFF. In DNA form, the CDR3 reads TGTGCCAGCAGCCCAACACAGGGGGCATACACTGAAGCTTTCTTT.

This clone was seen more than once but under ten times. The J gene is TRBJ2-7, the V gene TRBV2, with 7 positions matching TRBD1. Looked up from germline, CDR1 is SNHLY and CDR2 is FYNNEI. J lost 6 bases, V lost 4 bases, and 18 bases had no gene match. The CDR3 sequence is 17 residues long. The CDR3 nucleotides are TGTGCCAGCAGTGTCCAATTCCGGGACAGTTCTTTTGGCGAGCAGTACTTC. Its translation: CASSVQFRDSSFGEQYF.

V gene TRBV2 combines with J gene TRBJ2-3, with a tentative D call TRBD1 (5 bases). Between the trimmed V and J ends, which lost 3 bases and 1 base, there was a span of 8 bases. This CDR3 has 14 amino acids. CDR1 is SNHLY and CDR2 is FYNNEI in the germline V gene. The CDR3 region is CASSDDSRTDTQYF. In DNA, the CDR3 is TGTGCCAGCAGTGACGACAGCCGCACAGATACGCAGTATTTT.